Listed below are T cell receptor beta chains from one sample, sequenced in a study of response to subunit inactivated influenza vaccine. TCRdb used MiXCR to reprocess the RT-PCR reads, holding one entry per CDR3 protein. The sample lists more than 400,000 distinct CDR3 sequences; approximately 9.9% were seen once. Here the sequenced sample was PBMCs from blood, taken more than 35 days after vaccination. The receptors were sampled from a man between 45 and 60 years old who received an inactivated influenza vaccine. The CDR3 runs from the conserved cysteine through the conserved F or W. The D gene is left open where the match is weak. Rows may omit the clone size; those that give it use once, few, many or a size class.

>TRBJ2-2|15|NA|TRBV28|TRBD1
CASSHGTERTGELFF
TGTGCCAGCAGTCACGGGACAGAGAGAACCGGGGAGCTGTTTTTT
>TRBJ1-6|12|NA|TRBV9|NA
CASARGDGPLHF
TGTGCCAGCGCCCGAGGGGATGGACCCCTCCACTTT
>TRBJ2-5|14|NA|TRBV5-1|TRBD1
CASSSGQGAKTQYF
TGCGCCAGCAGCTCCGGACAGGGAGCGAAGACCCAGTACTTC
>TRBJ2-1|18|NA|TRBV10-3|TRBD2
CAIGMPPGGTSAYNEQFF
TGTGCCATCGGAATGCCCCCGGGTGGGACTAGCGCCTACAATGAGCAGTTCTTC
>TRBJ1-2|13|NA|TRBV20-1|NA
CSAYAGRQRGYTF
TGCAGTGCTTACGCCGGCAGGCAGAGGGGCTACACCTTC
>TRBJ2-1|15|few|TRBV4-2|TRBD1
CASSHGQGTGNEQFF
TGTGCCAGCAGCCACGGACAGGGCACGGGGAATGAGCAGTTCTTC
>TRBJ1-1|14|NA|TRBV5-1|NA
CASSWDGGDTEAFF
TGCGCCAGCAGCTGGGACGGGGGTGACACTGAAGCTTTCTTT
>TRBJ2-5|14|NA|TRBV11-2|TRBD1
CASSTGQQKETQYF
TGTGCCAGCAGCACGGGACAGCAGAAAGAGACCCAGTACTTC
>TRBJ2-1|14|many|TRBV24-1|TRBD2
CATGLAGGLNEQFF
TGTGCCACCGGACTAGCGGGGGGGTTGAATGAGCAGTTCTTC
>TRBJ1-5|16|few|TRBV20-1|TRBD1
CSAIPGQGFSNQPQHF
TGCAGTGCTATACCGGGACAGGGATTTAGCAATCAGCCCCAGCATTTT
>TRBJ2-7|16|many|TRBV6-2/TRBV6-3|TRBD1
CASRITPQGAPYEQYF
TGTGCCAGCAGGATCACCCCCCAGGGGGCTCCCTACGAGCAGTACTTC
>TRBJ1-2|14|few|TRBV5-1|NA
CASSLAQSGRGYTF
TGCGCCAGCAGCTTGGCTCAGTCTGGGCGCGGCTACACCTTC
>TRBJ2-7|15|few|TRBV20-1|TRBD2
CSARPGTSSVYEQYF
TGCAGTGCTAGACCCGGGACTAGCAGTGTCTACGAGCAGTACTTC
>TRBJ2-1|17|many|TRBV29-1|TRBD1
CSVERGQPASSYNEQFF
TGCAGCGTTGAAAGGGGGCAGCCTGCGAGCTCCTACAATGAGCAGTTCTTC
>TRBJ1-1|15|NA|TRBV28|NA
CASANGGQSGTEAFF
TGTGCCAGCGCCAACGGGGGGCAGAGTGGCACTGAAGCTTTCTTT
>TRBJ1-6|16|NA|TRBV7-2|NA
CASSLTWTVWNSPLHF
TGTGCCAGCAGCTTAACCTGGACCGTTTGGAATTCACCCCTCCACTTT
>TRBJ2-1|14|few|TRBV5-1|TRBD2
CASHTTGTNLEQFF
TGCGCCAGTCATACAACCGGGACTAACCTTGAGCAGTTCTTC
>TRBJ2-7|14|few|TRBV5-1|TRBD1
CASSLGDRRYEQYF
TGCGCCAGCAGCTTGGGGGACAGACGCTACGAGCAGTACTTC
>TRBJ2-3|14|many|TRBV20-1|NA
CSAMSVGKTDTQYF
TGCAGTGCTATGTCCGTTGGCAAAACAGATACGCAGTATTTT
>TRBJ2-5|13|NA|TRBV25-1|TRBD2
CASSEGGMETQYF
TGTGCCAGCAGTGAGGGGGGGATGGAGACCCAGTACTTC
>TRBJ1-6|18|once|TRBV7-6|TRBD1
CASSLLGYRGGYNSPLHF
TGTGCCAGCAGCTTATTGGGGTACAGGGGAGGATATAATTCACCCCTCCACTTT
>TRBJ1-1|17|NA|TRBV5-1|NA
CASSLAGGHYMNTEAFF
TGCGCCAGCAGCTTGGCCGGGGGACACTACATGAACACTGAAGCTTTCTTT
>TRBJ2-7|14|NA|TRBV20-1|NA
CSAQRGTYSYEQYF
TGCAGTGCTCAGCGCGGGACTTACTCCTACGAGCAGTACTTC
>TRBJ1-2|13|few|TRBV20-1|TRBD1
CSADQGAGYGYTF
TGCAGTGCTGATCAGGGGGCGGGGTATGGCTACACCTTC
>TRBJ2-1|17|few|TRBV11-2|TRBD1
CASSTIGQGGSYNEQFF
TGTGCCAGCAGCACAATCGGACAGGGAGGTTCTTACAATGAGCAGTTCTTC
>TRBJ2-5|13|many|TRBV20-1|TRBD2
CSALRGVQETQYF
TGCAGTGCACTCCGGGGGGTACAAGAGACCCAGTACTTC
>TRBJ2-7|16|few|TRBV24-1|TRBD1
CATSDSTGGKDYEQYF
TGTGCCACCAGTGATTCGACAGGGGGAAAGGACTACGAGCAGTACTTC
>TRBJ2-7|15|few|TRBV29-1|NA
CSVEVGRSHSYEQYF
TGCAGCGTTGAAGTAGGCAGGTCTCACTCCTACGAGCAGTACTTC
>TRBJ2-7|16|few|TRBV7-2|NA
CASSLGPQGRTYEQYF
TGTGCCAGCAGCTTAGGACCCCAGGGGCGCACCTACGAGCAGTACTTC
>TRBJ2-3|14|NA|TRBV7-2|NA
CASSPMGGLDTQYF
TGTGCCAGCAGCCCCATGGGGGGCCTAGATACGCAGTATTTT
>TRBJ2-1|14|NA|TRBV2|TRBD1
CASTLGGRGPEQFF
TGTGCCAGCACCTTAGGGGGTAGGGGGCCTGAGCAGTTCTTC